The 21 T cell receptor beta chains listed next were all sequenced from one sample in a study of cytomegalovirus exposure and HLA in healthy donors. The protocol was immunoSEQ multiplex PCR, while the TCRdb copy is restricted to in-frame clones and leaves out a portion. The profile covers about 68,000 clones, with 90% to 95% appearing a single time and 2.5% to 4% taken by the ten largest. The sample taken for sequencing was PBMCs. All receptors come from a man aged 18 to 30 in good health and CMV-seronegative.

This sequence joins TRBV6-1 and TRBJ2-7; 7 bases align to TRBD1. The V gene's germline CDR1 is MNHNS and CDR2 SASEGT. CDR3 length: 14 amino acids. The junction had 12 bases not matched to a gene; V was cut back by 11 bases and J by 2 bases. The CDR3 nucleotides are TGTGCCGGGGGTGAGGACAGGCTTACCTACGAGCAGTACTTC. It yields the protein CAGGEDRLTYEQYF.

The CDR3 DNA sequence: TGTGCCAGCAGCGCTAGGGACAGCCCGGCCGGGGAGCTGTTTTTT. Protein: CASSARDSPAGELFF. The chain links TRBV9 to TRBJ2-2, with 7 bases matching TRBD1. CDR1 and CDR2 (germline): SGDLS, YYNGEE. The junction had 8 bases not matched to a gene; V was cut back by 3 bases and J by 6 bases. This CDR3 spans 15 amino acids.

V gene TRBV10-3 combines with J gene TRBJ2-7; 7 bases align to TRBD2. Looked up from germline, CDR1 is ENHRY and CDR2 is SYGVKD. V was clipped by 2 bases and J by 3 bases; unmatched bases: 4. The CDR3 consists of 14 residues. The CDR3 DNA reads TGTGCCATCAGTGAGGTGGGAGGGAGCTACGAGCAGTACTTC. This encodes CAISEVGGSYEQYF.

The J gene is TRBJ1-5, the V gene TRBV19; D gene unclear. The CDR3 totals 14 residues. Germline assignment: CDR1 LNHDA and CDR2 SQIVND (reference sequence). The V gene lost 7 bases and the J gene lost 0 bases, with 10 bases spanning the gap. The CDR3 here is CASTWLNSNQPQHF. CDR3 bases: TGTGCCAGTACATGGCTTAATAGCAATCAGCCCCAGCATTTT.

CDR3: CASSQGLERNEQFF. As DNA, the CDR3 is TGCGCCAGCAGCCAGGGACTAGAAAGGAATGAGCAGTTCTTC. This sequence joins TRBV5-1 and TRBJ2-1; TRBD2 aligns across 8 bases. Germline assignment: CDR1 SGHRS and CDR2 YFSETQ. This CDR3 region has 14 residues. The ends lost 4 bases at V and 7 bases at J; junction bases unmatched: 7.

The chain links TRBV4-1 to TRBJ1-2; no definite D call. With 1 base removed from V and 8 bases from J, the gap between germline ends came to 20 bases. Germline V lookup: CDR1 MGHRA, CDR2 YSYEKL. The length of the CDR3 is 16 residues. The CDR3 region has the DNA TGCGCCAGCAGCCAAGGGGTGGTAAAGGAGGGAGGGGGCTACACCTTC. Residues: CASSQGVVKEGGGYTF.

The V call is TRBV23-1, the J call TRBJ2-1, with 7 bases that match TRBD1. TRBV23-1 is an open reading frame, and its role is uncertain. This CDR3 spans 21 amino acids. Losses at the gene ends were 1 base for V and 1 base for J; bases not matched to a gene: 19. Here the CDR3 reads CASSQFVTGTAPPWSYNEQFF. The CDR3 DNA reads TGCGCCAGCAGTCAATTCGTTACCGGGACAGCCCCTCCGTGGTCCTACAATGAGCAGTTCTTC.

The J gene is TRBJ2-3, the V gene TRBV7-9, with D uncertain. From germline, CDR1 is SEHNR and CDR2 FQNEAQ (reference sequence). Trimming shortened V by 5 bases and J by 0 bases, and 9 bases separated the two germline ends. CDR3 length equals 14 residues. The CDR3, as DNA: TGTGCCAGCAGCGGGCCGTCTAGCACAGATACGCAGTATTTT. Encoded protein: CASSGPSSTDTQYF.

The chain couples TRBV4-1 to TRBJ2-3, with a weak D call TRBD2 (5 bases). V was shortened by 2 bases and J by 2 bases, with 14 bases between the two germline ends. The CDR3 extends over 16 amino acids. Germline V gives CDR1 MGHRA, CDR2 YSYEKL. Written as DNA, the CDR3 is TGCGCCAGCAGCCAATCGGGAATGGGCCCCACAGATACGCAGTATTTT. Amino acid sequence: CASSQSGMGPTDTQYF.

The chain is built from TRBV7-9 and TRBJ2-7; TRBD1 agrees at 9 bases. CDR3 length: 12 residues. The J segment lost 9 bases and the V segment lost 5 bases, leaving 5 bases of the junction unmatched. The germline CDR1 and CDR2 sequences are SEHNR and FQNEAQ (reference sequence). The CDR3 region is CASSRDREVQYF. CDR3 sequence (DNA): TGTGCCAGCAGCCGGGACAGGGAGGTGCAGTACTTC.

The chain combines TRBV18 with TRBJ2-7; 7 bases agree with TRBD2. The CDR3 runs 13 residues. Trimming took 3 bases from V and 3 from J; bases not matched to a gene: 2. The V gene's germline CDR1 is KGHSH and CDR2 LQKENI. The CDR3 region is CASSPASGYEQYF. CDR3 DNA sequence: TGTGCCAGCTCACCTGCTAGCGGCTACGAGCAGTACTTC.

This clone is a singleton in its sample. V and J are TRBV18 and TRBJ1-5; D gene uncertain. CDR1 is KGHSH, CDR2 LQKENI, per germline. V lost 2 bases to trimming and J lost 2 bases, with 10 bases between them. The CDR3 sequence is 15 residues long. The chain's CDR3 is CASSPSGLGNQPQHF. The CDR3 bases are TGTGCCAGCTCACCATCAGGACTCGGCAATCAGCCCCAGCATTTT. The variable domain in full, completed from reference TRBV18 and TRBJ1-5, reads NAGVMQNPRHLVRRRGQEARLRCSPMKGHSHVYWYRQLPEEGLKFMVYLQKENIIDESGMPKERFSAEFPKEGPSILRIQQVVRGDSAAYFCASSPSGLGNQPQHFGDGTRLSIL.

This clone was seen once. This chain links TRBV4-3 with TRBJ2-3; 9 positions agree with TRBD2. CDR3 length: 17 residues. Germline assignment: CDR1 LGHNA and CDR2 YSLEER. The V segment lost 3 bases and the J segment 2 bases; nucleotides outside the gene matches: 9. CDR3 nucleotides: TGCGCCAGCAGCCAGGAGAAGACTAGCGGCAACACAGATACGCAGTATTTT. Residues: CASSQEKTSGNTDTQYF.

V is TRBV27 and J is TRBJ1-5; D gene unclear. CDR3 length: 14 amino acids. The germline V and J ends were trimmed by 2 bases and 5 bases, with 10 bases remaining between them. Looked up from germline, CDR1 is MNHEY and CDR2 is SMNVEV (reference sequence). Here the CDR3 reads CASSLNRGDQPQHF. CDR3 DNA: TGTGCCAGCAGTTTAAATAGAGGTGATCAGCCCCAGCATTTT.

The CDR3 sequence: CASSLESGYGYTF. The DNA for the CDR3 is TGTGCCAGCAGCTTAGAATCGGGATATGGCTACACCTTC. The chain links TRBV7-8 to TRBJ1-2; D unclear. Germline lookup yields CDR1 SGHVS and CDR2 FQNEAQ. Trimming stripped 1 base from V and 5 bases from J, with 8 bases between. The CDR3 consists of 13 residues.

The chain combines TRBV14 with TRBJ2-6, with D possibly being TRBD1 (6 bases). This CDR3 spans 16 amino acids. Deletions cut 4 bases from V and 11 bases from J, with 21 bases between. Germline V gene data show CDR1 as SGHDN and CDR2 as FVKESK. The CDR3 here is CASSLSIQGPYDVLTF. As DNA, the CDR3 is TGTGCCAGCAGCCTTTCCATACAGGGCCCCTACGACGTCCTGACTTTC.

This clone has a handful of counts. The chain recombines TRBV7-9 with TRBJ2-1, with 14 bases that match TRBD2. From germline, CDR1 is SEHNR and CDR2 FQNEAQ (reference sequence). V was pared by 6 bases and J by 7 bases, with 8 bases of the junction left unmatched. This CDR3 comprises 16 residues. CDR3 in amino acids: CASSRLAGGPGNEQFF. Here the CDR3 DNA reads TGTGCCAGCAGTAGACTAGCGGGAGGGCCGGGGAATGAGCAGTTCTTC.

V is TRBV5-4 and J is TRBJ1-3; TRBD1 matches at 10 bases. This CDR3 is built from 14 residues. Per the germline V gene, CDR1 is SGHNT and CDR2 is YYREEE (reference sequence). With V trimmed by 4 bases and J by 5 bases, 3 bases remained unmatched. The DNA for the CDR3 is TGTGCCAGCAGCCGGGACAGGGGCAGAAACACCATATATTTT. As protein: CASSRDRGRNTIYF. The entire variable domain, with the rest obtained from reference TRBV5-4 and TRBJ1-3, is as follows: ETGVTQSPTHLIKTRGQQVTLRCSSQSGHNTVSWYQQALGQGPQFIFQYYREEENGRGNFPPRFSGLQFPNYSSELNVNALELDDSALYLCASSRDRGRNTIYFGEGSWLTVV.

The rearrangement uses TRBV4-3 and TRBJ2-3; 8 bases are a match to TRBD2. This CDR3 has 15 residues. CDR1 and CDR2 from the germline V gene are LGHNA and YSLEER. V trimming: 4 bases; J trimming: 6 bases; junction bases outside the gene matches: 9. In nucleotides, the CDR3 is TGCGCCAGCAGCCCTGAACGGACTAGCAGGGATACGCAGTATTTT. Amino acids: CASSPERTSRDTQYF.

This chain's CDR3 is CASSLAGTGETEAFF. CDR3 nucleotides: TGTGCCAGCAGTTTAGCCGGGACAGGGGAAACTGAAGCTTTCTTT. The V call is TRBV28, the J call TRBJ1-1; 10 bases are a match to TRBD1. Losses at the gene ends were 2 bases for V and 5 bases for J; bases not matched to a gene: 5. Germline V gives CDR1 MDHEN, CDR2 SYDVKM. This CDR3 spans 15 amino acids.

This sequence joins TRBV2 and TRBJ2-2; no clear D. Germline V gene lookup returns CDR1 SNHLY and CDR2 FYNNEI. Deletions cut 6 bases from V and 3 bases from J, with 8 bases between. The CDR3 runs 13 residues. CDR3 DNA sequence: TGTGCCAGCAGCCTTGAGGACACCGGGGAGCTGTTTTTT. Translating it yields CASSLEDTGELFF.